This record covers a single T cell receptor (beta chain). CDR1 and CDR2 from the germline V gene are GTSNPN and SVGIG (reference sequence). The V and J ends lost 2 bases and 4 bases respectively, with 8 bases between them. This CDR3 region has 12 residues. Libraries were prepared by immunoSEQ multiplex PCR; TCRdb keeps only in-frame clonotypes and omits some of them. Of about 190,000 clones in the sample, roughly nine tenths are singletons; the top ten hold around 1.9%. The data were taken from a study of control samples from healthy donors and cancer patients. The sequence was obtained from a man aged 25 to 40 in good health. This chain uses TRBV30 with TRBJ1-1; the D gene is possibly TRBD1 (5 bases). The sample consisted of blood. This chain's CDR3 is CAWSTGPTEAFF. The CDR3, as DNA: TGTGCCTGGAGTACAGGACCCACTGAAGCTTTCTTT.